These T cell receptor beta chains were read from a single sample in a study of post-analysis software for immune sequencing data. TCRdb used MiXCR to reprocess the PCR reads, holding one entry per CDR3 protein. Of about 200,000 distinct CDR3 sequences listed, around 29% were seen once; the top ten hold about 3.7%. Specimen: blood. The receptors shown here come from a girl between 2 and 17 years old with multiple sclerosis. CDR3s include the opening cysteine and the closing phenylalanine or tryptophan. D genes are given only for firm matches. The size of a clone is reported for some rows only, either as once, few or many, or as a class for expanded clones.

j_gene | abundance | v_gene | d_gene | CDR3aa | CDR3nt
TRBJ1-3 | once | TRBV9 | NA | CASSVGSDSRDTIYF | TGTGCCAGCAGCGTAGGGTCGGACAGTAGGGACACCATATATTTT
TRBJ1-2 | many | TRBV4-1 | NA | CASSQDPTVNPYGYTF | TGCGCCAGCAGCCAAGATCCGACAGTAAACCCCTATGGCTACACCTTC
TRBJ2-7 | many | TRBV27 | NA | CASSFQRGEQYF | TGTGCCAGCAGTTTTCAACGGGGCGAGCAGTACTTC
TRBJ1-4 | many | TRBV5-1 | NA | CASSLGMGEWKLFF | TGCGCCAGCAGCCTAGGGATGGGCGAATGGAAACTGTTTTTT
TRBJ2-3 | NA | TRBV12-3/TRBV12-4 | NA | CASSRDIGTDTQYF | TGTGCCAGCAGCAGGGACATAGGCACAGATACGCAGTATTTT
TRBJ1-4 | NA | TRBV5-1 | NA | CASSRDSGRNEKLFF | TGCGCCAGCAGCCGTGACAGTGGACGGAATGAAAAACTGTTTTTT
TRBJ2-7 | few | TRBV5-1 | TRBD1 | CASFDQGESEQYF | TGCGCCAGCTTTGACCAGGGGGAATCCGAGCAGTACTTC
TRBJ2-3 | once | TRBV20-1 | NA | CSAPTTSEGLWADTQYF | TGCAGTGCTCCGACCACCTCGGAGGGCCTCTGGGCAGATACGCAGTATTTT
TRBJ2-1 | NA | TRBV12-3/TRBV12-4 | NA | CASSLPTALSYNEQFF | TGTGCCAGCAGTTTACCGACAGCTCTTTCCTACAATGAGCAGTTCTTC
TRBJ1-4 | NA | TRBV20-1 | NA | CSARDPSLNEKLFF | TGCAGTGCTAGAGATCCATCACTTAATGAAAAACTGTTTTTT
TRBJ2-1 | many | TRBV3-1 | NA | CASSQGPPGHYNEQFF | TGTGCCAGCAGCCAAGGGCCGCCGGGCCACTACAATGAGCAGTTCTTC
TRBJ2-2 | NA | TRBV6-5 | TRBD2 | CASRDYTTANTGELFF | TGTGCCAGCCGGGACTACACGACTGCGAACACCGGGGAGCTGTTTTTT
TRBJ2-4 | many | TRBV12-3/TRBV12-4 | TRBD2 | CASSFGTSGRASKNIQYF | TGTGCCAGCAGTTTTGGGACTAGCGGGAGGGCCTCCAAAAACATTCAGTACTTC
TRBJ2-2 | NA | TRBV7-7 | TRBD2 | CASSPLAGETGELFF | TGTGCCAGCAGCCCACTAGCGGGAGAAACCGGGGAGCTGTTTTTT
TRBJ2-1 | NA | TRBV4-1 | TRBD2 | CASSQRVLAGGTDEQFF | TGCGCCAGCAGCCAAAGGGTACTAGCGGGAGGCACGGATGAGCAGTTCTTC
TRBJ2-3 | NA | TRBV29-1 | TRBD2 | CSVLNSMRTSLTNTQYF | TGCAGCGTTCTAAACTCAATGCGGACTAGCCTCACAAATACGCAGTATTTT
TRBJ2-1 | many | TRBV24-1 | TRBD2 | CATSGLAGYNEQFF | TGTGCCACCTCCGGACTAGCGGGTTACAATGAGCAGTTCTTC
TRBJ2-7 | many | TRBV27 | TRBD1 | CASKPGQSFYEQYF | TGTGCCAGCAAGCCGGGACAGAGCTTCTACGAGCAGTACTTC
TRBJ2-5 | many | TRBV25-1 | NA | CASSEGTALVATQYF | TGTGCCAGCAGTGAAGGGACCGCCCTGGTTGCGACCCAGTACTTC
TRBJ2-4 | many | TRBV27 | NA | CASSSTRRENSIQYF | TGTGCCAGCAGTTCTACCCGCCGGGAAAATAGCATTCAGTACTTC
TRBJ2-3 | few | TRBV7-9 | TRBD1 | CASSYTGGSTDTQYF | TGTGCCAGCAGCTATACAGGGGGCAGCACAGATACGCAGTATTTT
TRBJ1-6 | few | TRBV3-1 | NA | CASSQREGASPLHF | TGTGCCAGCAGCCAACGAGAAGGGGCTTCACCCCTCCACTTT
TRBJ1-1 | NA | TRBV12-3/TRBV12-4 | NA | CASSPGGRAEAFF | TGTGCCAGCAGTCCAGGAGGGCGAGCTGAAGCTTTCTTT
TRBJ1-5 | NA | TRBV7-2 | NA | CASSHSGTNNQPQHF | TGTGCCAGCAGCCACTCCGGGACAAATAATCAGCCCCAGCATTTT